This note documents a single T cell receptor (beta chain) sequence. This CDR3 region has 17 residues. J gave up 2 bases and V 2 bases, and 12 bases lay outside the gene matches. Germline CDR1 and CDR2: GTSNPN and SVGIG (reference sequence). Two negative PCRs, clearance, or symptom resolution were required of recovered Cohort 3 donors. TCRdb's table, derived via immunoSEQ multiplex PCR, lists solely in-frame clones and lacks some. The sample gives approximately 280,000 clones, around 86% of which show up once; approximately 2.6% is in the top ten. This specimen belongs to a study of blood T cell repertoires in COVID-19. Study-wide context: The origin of the acute and convalescent COVID-19 samples was the United States, Italy and Spain.

The sample comprised PBMCs or T cells enriched from blood (not recorded which). The rearrangement uses TRBV30 and TRBJ2-3, with TRBD2 matching 8 bases. The sequence was collected from a woman younger than 30 who had recovered from COVID-19. CDR3 sequence (DNA): TGTGCCTGGAGTTCAGGTTTGACTAGCGCTACCACAGATACGCAGTATTTT. This sequence encodes CAWSSGLTSATTDTQYF. The full variable domain, in which reference TRBV30 and TRBJ2-3 provide the parts outside the CDR3, is SQTIHQWPATLVQPVGSPLSLECTVEGTSNPNLYWYRQAAGRGLQLLFYSVGIGQISSEVPQNLSASRPQDRQFILSSKKLLLSDSGFYLCAWSSGLTSATTDTQYFGPGTRLTVL.